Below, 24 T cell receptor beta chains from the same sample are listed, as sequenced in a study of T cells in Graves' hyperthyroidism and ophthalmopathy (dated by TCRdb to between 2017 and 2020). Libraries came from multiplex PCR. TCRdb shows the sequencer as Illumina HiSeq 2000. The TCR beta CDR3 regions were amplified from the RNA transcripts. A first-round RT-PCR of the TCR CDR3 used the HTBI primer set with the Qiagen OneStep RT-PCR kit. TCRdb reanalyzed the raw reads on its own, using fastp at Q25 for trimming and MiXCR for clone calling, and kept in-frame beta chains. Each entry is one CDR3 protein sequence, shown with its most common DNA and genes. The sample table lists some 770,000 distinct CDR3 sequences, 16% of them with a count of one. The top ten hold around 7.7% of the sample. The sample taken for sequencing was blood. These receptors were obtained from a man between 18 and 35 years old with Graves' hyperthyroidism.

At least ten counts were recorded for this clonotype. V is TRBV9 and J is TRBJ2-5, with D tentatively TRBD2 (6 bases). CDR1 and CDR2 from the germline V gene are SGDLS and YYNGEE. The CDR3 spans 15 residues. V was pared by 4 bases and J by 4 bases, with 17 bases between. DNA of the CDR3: TGTGCCAGCAGCCCAATTGCGGGGCAGGGAGAGACCCAGTACTTC. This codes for CASSPIAGQGETQYF. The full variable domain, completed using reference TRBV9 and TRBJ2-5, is DSGVTQTPKHLITATGQRVTLRCSPRSGDLSVYWYQQSLDQGLQFLIQYYNGEERAKGNILERFSAQQFPDLHSELNLSSLELGDSALYFCASSPIAGQGETQYFGPGTRLLVL.

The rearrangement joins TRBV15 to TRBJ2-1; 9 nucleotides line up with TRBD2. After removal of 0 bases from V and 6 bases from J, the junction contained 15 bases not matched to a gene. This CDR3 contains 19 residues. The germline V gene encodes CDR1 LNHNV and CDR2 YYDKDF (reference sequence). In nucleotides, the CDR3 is TGTGCCACCAGCAGAGATCTGCTAGCGGGATCACCGGGGGGCAATGAGCAGTTCTTC. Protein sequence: CATSRDLLAGSPGGNEQFF. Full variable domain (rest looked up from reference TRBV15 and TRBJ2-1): DAMVIQNPRYQVTQFGKPVTLSCSQTLNHNVMYWYQQKSSQAPKLLFHYYDKDFNNEADTPDNFQSRRPNTSFCFLDIRSPGLGDTAMYLCATSRDLLAGSPGGNEQFFGPGTRLTVL.

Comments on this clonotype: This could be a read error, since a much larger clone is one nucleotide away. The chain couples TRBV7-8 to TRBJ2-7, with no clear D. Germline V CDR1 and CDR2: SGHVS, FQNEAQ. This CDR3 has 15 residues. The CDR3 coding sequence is TGTGCCAGCACCCTGTCCCCCGGGTTCTCCTTCGAGCAGTACTTC. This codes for CASTLSPGFSFEQYF.

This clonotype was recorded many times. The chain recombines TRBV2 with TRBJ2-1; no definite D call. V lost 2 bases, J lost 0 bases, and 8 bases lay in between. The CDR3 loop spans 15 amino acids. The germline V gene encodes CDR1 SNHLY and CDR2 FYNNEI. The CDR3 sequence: CASSERGGSYNEQFF. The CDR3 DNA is TGTGCCAGCAGTGAACGCGGCGGCTCCTACAATGAGCAGTTCTTC.

In DNA form, the CDR3 reads TGCGCCAGCAGCCAAGTCGGGACCTCTGGAAACACCATATATTTT. Translating it yields CASSQVGTSGNTIYF. This rearrangement joins TRBV4-1 to TRBJ1-3; D is possibly TRBD1 (5 bases). The CDR3 covers 15 residues. The V gene's germline CDR1 is MGHRA and CDR2 YSYEKL. The ends were cut back, 1 base at V and 0 bases at J, with 7 bases in the middle.

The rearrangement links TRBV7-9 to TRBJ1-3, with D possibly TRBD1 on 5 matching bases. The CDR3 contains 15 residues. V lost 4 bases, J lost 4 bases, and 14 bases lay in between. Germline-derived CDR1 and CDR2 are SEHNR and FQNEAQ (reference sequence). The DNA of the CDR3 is TGTGCCAGCAGCTCGGGGTCTGCAGGGGGAAACACCATATATTTT. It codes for CASSSGSAGGNTIYF.

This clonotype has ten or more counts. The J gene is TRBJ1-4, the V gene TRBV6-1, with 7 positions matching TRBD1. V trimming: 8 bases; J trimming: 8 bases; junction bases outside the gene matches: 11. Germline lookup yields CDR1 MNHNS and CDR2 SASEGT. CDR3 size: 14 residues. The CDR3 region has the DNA TGTGCCAGCGCCAGGGGGGACGACAGAGAAAAACTGTTTTTT. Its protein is CASARGDDREKLFF.

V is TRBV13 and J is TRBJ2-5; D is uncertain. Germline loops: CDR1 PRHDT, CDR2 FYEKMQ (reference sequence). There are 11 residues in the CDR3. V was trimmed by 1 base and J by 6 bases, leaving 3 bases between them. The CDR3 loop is CASSLDQTQYF. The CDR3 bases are TGTGCCAGCAGCTTAGACCAGACCCAGTACTTC.

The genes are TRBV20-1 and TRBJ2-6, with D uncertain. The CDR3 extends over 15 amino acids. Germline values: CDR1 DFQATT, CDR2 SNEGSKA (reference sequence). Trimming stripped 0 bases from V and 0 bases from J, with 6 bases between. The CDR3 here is CSARDWNSGANVLTF. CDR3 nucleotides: TGCAGTGCTAGAGATTGGAACTCTGGGGCCAACGTCCTGACTTTC.

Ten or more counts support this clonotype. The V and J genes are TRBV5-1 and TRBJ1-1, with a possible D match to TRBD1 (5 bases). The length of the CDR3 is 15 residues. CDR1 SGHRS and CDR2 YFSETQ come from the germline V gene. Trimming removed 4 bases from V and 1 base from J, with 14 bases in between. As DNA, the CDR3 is TGCGCCAGCAGCCTCTCGGGACGGGCGAACACTGAAGCTTTCTTT. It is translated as CASSLSGRANTEAFF.

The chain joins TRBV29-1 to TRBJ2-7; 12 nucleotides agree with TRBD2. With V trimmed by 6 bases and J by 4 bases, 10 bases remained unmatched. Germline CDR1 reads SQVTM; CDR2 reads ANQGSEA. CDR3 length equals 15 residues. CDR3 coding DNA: TGCAGCGTGCGGGGGGGGACTAGCGGGTCGTACGAGCAGTACTTC. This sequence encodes CSVRGGTSGSYEQYF.

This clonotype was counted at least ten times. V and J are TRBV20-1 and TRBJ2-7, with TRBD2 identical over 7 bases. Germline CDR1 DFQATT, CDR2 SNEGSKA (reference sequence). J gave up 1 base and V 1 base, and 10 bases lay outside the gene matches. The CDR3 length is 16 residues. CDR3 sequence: CSARGQSGTISYEQYF. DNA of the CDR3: TGCAGTGCTAGAGGCCAGTCCGGGACTATTTCCTACGAGCAGTACTTC.

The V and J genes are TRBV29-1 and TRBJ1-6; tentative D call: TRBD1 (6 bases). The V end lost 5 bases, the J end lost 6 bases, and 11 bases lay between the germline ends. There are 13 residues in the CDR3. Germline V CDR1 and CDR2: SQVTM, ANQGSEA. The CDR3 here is CSVMGTSNSPLHF. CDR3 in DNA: TGCAGCGTTATGGGGACAAGTAATTCACCCCTCCACTTT.

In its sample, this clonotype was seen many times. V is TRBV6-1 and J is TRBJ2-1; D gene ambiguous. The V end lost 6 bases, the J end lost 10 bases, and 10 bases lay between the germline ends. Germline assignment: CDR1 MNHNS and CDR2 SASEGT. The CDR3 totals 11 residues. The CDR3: CASSNGREQFF. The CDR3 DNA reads TGTGCCAGCAGCAACGGGCGGGAGCAGTTCTTC.

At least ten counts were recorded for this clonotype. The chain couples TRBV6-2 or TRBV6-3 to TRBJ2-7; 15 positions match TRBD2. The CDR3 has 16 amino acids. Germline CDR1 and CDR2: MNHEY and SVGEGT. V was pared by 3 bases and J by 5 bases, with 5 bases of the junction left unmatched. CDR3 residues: CASSYGGLAGGDEQYF. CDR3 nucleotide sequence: TGTGCCAGCAGTTATGGGGGACTAGCGGGAGGTGACGAGCAGTACTTC.

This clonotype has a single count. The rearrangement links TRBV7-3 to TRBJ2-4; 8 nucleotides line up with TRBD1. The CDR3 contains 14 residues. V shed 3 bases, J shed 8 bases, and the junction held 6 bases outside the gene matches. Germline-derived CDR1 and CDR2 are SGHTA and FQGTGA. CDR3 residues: CASSLGTGGDIQYF. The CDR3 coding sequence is TGTGCCAGCAGCTTGGGGACAGGAGGGGACATTCAGTACTTC.

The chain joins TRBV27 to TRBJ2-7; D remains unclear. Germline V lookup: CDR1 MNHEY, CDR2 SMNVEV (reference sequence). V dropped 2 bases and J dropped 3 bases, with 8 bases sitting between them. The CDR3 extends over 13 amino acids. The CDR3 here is CASSLRGFYEQYF. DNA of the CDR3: TGTGCCAGCAGTTTACGTGGATTCTACGAGCAGTACTTC.

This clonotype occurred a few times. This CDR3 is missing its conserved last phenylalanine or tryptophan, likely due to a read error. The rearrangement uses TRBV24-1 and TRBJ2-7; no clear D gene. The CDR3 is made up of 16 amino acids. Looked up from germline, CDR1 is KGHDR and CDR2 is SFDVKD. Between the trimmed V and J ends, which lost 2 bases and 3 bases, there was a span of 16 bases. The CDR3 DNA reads TGTGCCACCAGTGATTCCCATTCTTCATCAGACTACGAGCAGTACTCC. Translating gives CATSDSHSSSDYEQYS.

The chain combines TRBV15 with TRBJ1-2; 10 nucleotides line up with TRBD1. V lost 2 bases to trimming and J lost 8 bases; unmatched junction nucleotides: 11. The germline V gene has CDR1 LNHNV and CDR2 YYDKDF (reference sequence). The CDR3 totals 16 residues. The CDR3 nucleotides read TGTGCCACCAGCAGACCAGGTGACAGGGGGCTGTCGGGCTACACCTTC. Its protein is CATSRPGDRGLSGYTF.

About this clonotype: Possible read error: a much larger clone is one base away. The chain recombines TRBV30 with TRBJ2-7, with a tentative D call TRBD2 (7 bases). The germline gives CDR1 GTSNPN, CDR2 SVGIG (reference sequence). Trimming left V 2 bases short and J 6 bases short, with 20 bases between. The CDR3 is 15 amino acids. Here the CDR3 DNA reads TGTGCCTGGAGTTTAGGGGGACCAGCGGGATTCGAGCAGTACTTC. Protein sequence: CAWSLGGPAGFEQYF.

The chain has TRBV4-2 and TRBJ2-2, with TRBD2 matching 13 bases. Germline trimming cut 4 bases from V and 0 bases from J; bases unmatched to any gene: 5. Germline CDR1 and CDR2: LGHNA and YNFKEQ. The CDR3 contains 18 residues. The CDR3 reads CASSPGLAGHSNTGELFF. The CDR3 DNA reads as TGTGCCAGCAGCCCGGGACTAGCGGGGCATTCGAACACCGGGGAGCTGTTTTTT.

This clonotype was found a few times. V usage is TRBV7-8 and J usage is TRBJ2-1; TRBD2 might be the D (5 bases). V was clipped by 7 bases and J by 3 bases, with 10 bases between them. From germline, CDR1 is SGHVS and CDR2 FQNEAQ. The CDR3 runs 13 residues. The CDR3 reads CASNRGDYNEQFF. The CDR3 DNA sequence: TGTGCCAGCAACCGGGGAGACTACAATGAGCAGTTCTTC.

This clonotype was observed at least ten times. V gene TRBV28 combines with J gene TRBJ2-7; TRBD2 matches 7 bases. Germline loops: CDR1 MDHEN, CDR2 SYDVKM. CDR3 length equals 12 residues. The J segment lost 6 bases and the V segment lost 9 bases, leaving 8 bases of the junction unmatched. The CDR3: CASSAGISEQYF. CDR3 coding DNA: TGTGCCAGTTCAGCGGGGATCAGCGAGCAGTACTTC.

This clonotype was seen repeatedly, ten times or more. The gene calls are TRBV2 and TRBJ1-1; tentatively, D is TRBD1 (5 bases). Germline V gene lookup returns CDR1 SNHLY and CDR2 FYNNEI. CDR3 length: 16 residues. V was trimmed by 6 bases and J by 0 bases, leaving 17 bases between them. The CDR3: CASRPSGIILNTEAFF. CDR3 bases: TGTGCCAGCAGACCATCAGGGATTATTTTGAACACTGAAGCTTTCTTT.